The next 16 T cell receptor beta chains were all read from a single sample in a study of CD4 T cells in relation to SARS-CoV-2 and coronaviruses. This table comes from immunoSEQ multiplex PCR, and its TCRdb copy is limited to in-frame clones, with some not included. Here the sample spans around 70,000 clones, around 87% being singletons. Unexposed donor CD4+ T cells date from about 2011-2018, before the COVID-19 pandemic. What was sequenced was memory CD4+ T cells from PBMCs. These receptors were obtained from a human donor in good health.

The CDR3 sequence is CASSLGGQGTTYGYTF. CDR3 nucleotides: TGTGCCAGCAGCTTAGGAGGACAGGGAACGACGTATGGCTACACCTTC. The rearrangement uses TRBV11-1 and TRBJ1-2, with 8 bases matching TRBD1. Germline V gene data show CDR1 as SGHAT and CDR2 as FQDESV (reference sequence). With V trimmed by 1 base and J by 5 bases, 9 bases remained unmatched. The CDR3 loop spans 16 amino acids.

The chain carries TRBV28 and TRBJ1-2, with 8 bases that match TRBD1. CDR1 and CDR2 from the germline V gene are MDHEN and SYDVKM. The CDR3 runs 12 residues. V lost 6 bases, J lost 6 bases, and 3 bases stayed unmatched. The CDR3 bases are TGTGCCAGCAGGCAGACAGGGGATGGCTACACCTTC. This translates into CASRQTGDGYTF.

The V and J genes are TRBV6-2 or TRBV6-3 and TRBJ1-5; TRBD1 agrees at 10 bases. The CDR3 runs 16 residues. V shed 4 bases, J shed 7 bases, and the junction held 10 bases outside the gene matches. Germline V gene sequence: CDR1 MNHEY, CDR2 SVGEGT. The CDR3 protein is CASSSRDRGIQQPQHF. For the CDR3, the DNA is TGTGCCAGCAGTTCCCGGGACAGGGGAATTCAACAGCCCCAGCATTTT.

Here the CDR3 DNA reads TGTGCCAGCAGTCCCACAGGGGATCTGACAGAGACCCAGTACTTC. This codes for CASSPTGDLTETQYF. The chain has TRBV5-4 and TRBJ2-5; 7 bases map to TRBD1. The CDR3 is made up of 15 amino acids. V shed 5 bases, J shed 4 bases, and the junction held 11 bases outside the gene matches. The V gene's germline CDR1 is SGHNT and CDR2 YYREEE (reference sequence).

Turning to this clone: An end of the junction differs from the germline gene, which may be a read error. The rearrangement links TRBV7-3 to TRBJ1-1; TRBD1 matches 7 bases. The CDR3 sequence is 13 residues long. The V gene's germline CDR1 is SGHTA and CDR2 FQGTGA. The CDR3 bases are TGTGCCAGCAGCATAACCACAGGGGCTGAAGCTTTCTTT. It translates to CASSITTGAEAFF.

The CDR3 is CAWRLQENYGYTF. In nucleotides, the CDR3 is TGTGCCTGGAGGTTACAGGAGAACTATGGCTACACCTTC. The chain carries TRBV30 and TRBJ1-2, with D maybe TRBD1 (5 bases). CDR3 size: 13 residues. V was trimmed by 3 bases and J by 2 bases, leaving 10 bases between them. Germline V lookup: CDR1 GTSNPN, CDR2 SVGIG (reference sequence).

The CDR3 spells CASSWTGTEQETQYF. Written as DNA, the CDR3 is TGTGCCAGCAGCTGGACCGGGACAGAACAAGAGACCCAGTACTTC. The chain employs TRBV7-2 and TRBJ2-5; 7 bases are a match to TRBD1. CDR3 length: 15 residues. Germline-derived CDR1 and CDR2 are SGHTA and FQGNSA. After removal of 4 bases from V and 2 bases from J, the junction contained 7 bases not matched to a gene.

The chain has TRBV5-1 and TRBJ2-3; D uncertain. Germline V CDR1 and CDR2: SGHRS, YFSETQ. There are 14 residues in the CDR3. Trimming removed 4 bases from V and 1 base from J, with 10 bases in between. CDR3 loop: CASSEQARTDTQYF. For the CDR3, the DNA is TGCGCCAGCAGCGAACAAGCCCGCACAGATACGCAGTATTTT.

The CDR3 nucleotides read TGTGCCAGCAGCTTAGCCGTCTACGGGACAGGGAGCACTTATGGCTACACCTTC. Amino acid sequence: CASSLAVYGTGSTYGYTF. This chain joins TRBV7-2 and TRBJ1-2; 9 nucleotides line up with TRBD1. The trim removed 0 bases at V and 5 bases at J, leaving 13 bases unmatched. The V gene's germline CDR1 is SGHTA and CDR2 FQGNSA. The CDR3 has 18 amino acids.

This chain connects TRBV5-6 to TRBJ2-5; D uncertain. The CDR3 consists of 14 residues. The germline V gene has CDR1 SGHDT and CDR2 YYEEEE. V was pared by 0 bases and J by 5 bases, with 11 bases between. The DNA of the CDR3 is TGTGCCAGCAGCTTGGGGGCTAGGGCGGAGACCCAGTACTTC. Protein product: CASSLGARAETQYF. The full variable domain, its missing parts supplied by reference TRBV5-6 and TRBJ2-5, is DAGVTQSPTHLIKTRGQQVTLRCSPKSGHDTVSWYQQALGQGPQFIFQYYEEEERQRGNFPDRFSGHQFPNYSSELNVNALLLGDSALYLCASSLGARAETQYFGPGTRLLVL.

The rearrangement joins TRBV10-2 to TRBJ1-1; D is possibly TRBD1 (6 bases). V was cut by 3 bases and J by 4 bases, with 15 bases left in between. In germline, CDR1 is WSHSY, CDR2 SAAADI. The CDR3 is 15 residues long. DNA for the CDR3: TGCGCCAGCAGTGAATGGGGGCAGGGTGCCACTGAAGCTTTCTTT. It codes for CASSEWGQGATEAFF.

The chain joins TRBV5-1 to TRBJ1-1, with 11 bases that match TRBD1. CDR1 is SGHRS and CDR2 is YFSETQ in the germline V gene. The CDR3 sequence is 15 residues long. J was trimmed by 6 bases and V by 4 bases; bases with no gene match: 8. CDR3 in DNA: TGCGCCAGCAGCGAACGCGGGACAGGGGGGGCTGAAGCTTTCTTT. Translation gives CASSERGTGGAEAFF. The whole variable domain, remainder taken from reference TRBV5-1 and TRBJ1-1, is KAGVTQTPRYLIKTRGQQVTLSCSPISGHRSVSWYQQTPGQGLQFLFEYFSETQRNKGNFPGRFSGRQFSNSRSEMNVSTLELGDSALYLCASSERGTGGAEAFFGQGTRLTVV.

This clone was observed once. The J gene is TRBJ1-4, the V gene TRBV5-1, with 9 positions matching TRBD1. V lost 4 bases to trimming and J lost 8 bases; unmatched junction nucleotides: 12. Germline CDR1 reads SGHRS; CDR2 reads YFSETQ. The CDR3 contains 16 residues. DNA for the CDR3: TGCGCCAGCAGCGAAGGTGGACAGGGGTTTGGCGAAAAACTGTTTTTT. Translation gives CASSEGGQGFGEKLFF.

The chain joins TRBV7-9 to TRBJ1-1, with a possible D match to TRBD1 (5 bases). Germline values: CDR1 SEHNR, CDR2 FQNEAQ (reference sequence). The CDR3 runs 12 residues. V lost 5 bases and J lost 11, with 15 bases in between. The CDR3 spells CASSTVRKGAFF. CDR3 DNA: TGTGCCAGCAGCACTGTCCGAAAGGGGGCTTTCTTT. The full variable domain, in which reference TRBV7-9 and TRBJ1-1 provide the parts outside the CDR3, is DTGVSQNPRHKITKRGQNVTFRCDPISEHNRLYWYRQTLGQGPEFLTYFQNEAQLEKSRLLSDRFSAERPKGSFSTLEIQRTEQGDSAMYLCASSTVRKGAFFGQGTRLTVV.

J is TRBJ1-5 and V is TRBV10-3; possibly TRBD1 for D (5 bases). This CDR3 is 12 amino acids long. In germline, CDR1 is ENHRY, CDR2 SYGVKD. V shed 5 bases and J shed 7 bases, with 9 bases lying between them. The CDR3 loop is CAISRDDQPQHF. The CDR3 DNA is TGTGCCATCAGTAGGGACGACCAGCCCCAGCATTTT.

The rearrangement links TRBV10-3 to TRBJ1-1, with 7 bases aligning to TRBD1. Per germline, CDR1 ENHRY and CDR2 SYGVKD. CDR3 length: 13 residues. V shed 4 bases, J shed 3 bases, and the junction held 2 bases outside the gene matches. CDR3 nucleotide sequence: TGTGCCATCAGTGGGGGACAGTACACTGAAGCTTTCTTT. Protein product: CAISGGQYTEAFF.